The 14 T cell receptor beta chains below were found in one sample sequenced in a study of blood T cell repertoires in COVID-19. This table comes from immunoSEQ multiplex PCR, and its TCRdb copy is limited to in-frame clones, with some not included. The table records tens of thousands of clones, 65% to 85% of them present only once. Material for sequencing was peripheral blood. Receptors originate from a man aged 70-80 years with COVID-19, enrolled during active disease.

The V call is TRBV12-3 or TRBV12-4, the J call TRBJ2-7, with D unresolved. Deletions cut 8 bases from V and 3 bases from J, with 8 bases between. The CDR3 contains 11 residues. CDR3 sequence reads: CASALGYEQYF. In nucleotides, the CDR3 is TGTGCCAGCGCCCTCGGCTACGAGCAGTACTTC.

Points on this clone: The junction differs from germline at one of its ends, possibly a read error. The rearrangement joins TRBV9 to TRBJ2-4, with D maybe TRBD2 (6 bases). This CDR3 contains 15 residues. Germline CDR1 SGDLS, CDR2 YYNGEE. The CDR3 spells CASSVGSGPGSNFAF. CDR3 nucleotide sequence: TGTGCCAGCAGCGTAGGAAGCGGGCCAGGGTCGAATTTTGCCTTC.

The rearrangement links TRBV10-1 to TRBJ2-2; the D gene is possibly TRBD1 (5 bases). CDR3 size: 14 residues. Looked up from germline, CDR1 is WNHNN and CDR2 is SYGVQD (reference sequence). V was pared by 5 bases and J by 7 bases, with 14 bases between. This CDR3 is CASSRAQGNGELFF. The CDR3 bases are TGCGCCAGCAGTCGGGCCCAGGGCAACGGGGAGCTGTTTTTT.

The V and J genes are TRBV18 and TRBJ2-3; 7 nucleotides agree with TRBD2. The CDR3 spans 16 residues. The junction had 5 bases not matched to a gene; V was cut back by 2 bases and J by 0 bases. Germline lookup yields CDR1 KGHSH and CDR2 LQKENI. CDR3 sequence (DNA): TGTGCCAGCTCACCAAAGCTAGCGGCTAGCACAGATACGCAGTATTTT. Its translation is CASSPKLAASTDTQYF.

V gene TRBV6-5 combines with J gene TRBJ1-2; 8 bases are a match to TRBD1. CDR1 is MNHEY, CDR2 SVGAGI, per germline. Losses at the gene ends were 8 bases for V and 8 bases for J; bases not matched to a gene: 4. CDR3 length: 11 amino acids. CDR3 residues: CASYSGGGYTF. DNA for the CDR3: TGTGCCAGCTACTCAGGGGGCGGCTACACCTTC.

The chain links TRBV28 to TRBJ1-4; D is possibly TRBD1 (5 bases). Germline CDR1 reads MDHEN; CDR2 reads SYDVKM. The CDR3 runs to 16 residues. The germline V and J ends were trimmed by 4 bases and 6 bases, with 18 bases remaining between them. The CDR3 region is CASSSLGQGSYEKLFF. The DNA for the CDR3 is TGTGCCAGCAGTTCATTGGGTCAGGGATCATATGAAAAACTGTTTTTT.

This clone appeared a few times. V gene TRBV7-6 combines with J gene TRBJ2-7; tentatively, D is TRBD2 (6 bases). The CDR3 extends over 14 amino acids. Germline CDR1 reads SGHVS; CDR2 reads FNYEAQ. V was trimmed by 5 bases and J by 6 bases, leaving 17 bases between them. CDR3 sequence reads: CASSVTGEHGEQYF. Written as DNA, the CDR3 is TGTGCCAGCAGCGTAACGGGGGAGCACGGCGAGCAGTACTTC.

This clone was found a few times. The chain links TRBV5-1 to TRBJ1-2, with 9 bases identical to TRBD1. Trimming took 1 base from V and 7 from J; bases not matched to a gene: 8. The CDR3 has 15 residues. In germline, CDR1 is SGHRS, CDR2 YFSETQ. Here the CDR3 DNA reads TGCGCCAGCAGCTTGAGCACAGGGGGCGCGAGTGGCTACACCTTC. Translating gives CASSLSTGGASGYTF.

The chain carries TRBV6-5 and TRBJ1-4; the D gene is possibly TRBD1 (5 bases). The CDR3 has 15 amino acids. Trimming cost V 5 bases and J 0 bases, with 10 bases left between them. The germline CDR1 and CDR2 sequences are MNHEY and SVGAGI. CDR3 DNA sequence: TGTGCCAGCAGTCGGGACTCTTCAACTAATGAAAAACTGTTTTTT. As protein: CASSRDSSTNEKLFF.

The chain carries TRBV29-1 and TRBJ1-1; TRBD1 matches at 7 bases. The CDR3 is made up of 13 amino acids. With 7 bases clipped from V and 1 base from J, the junction kept 6 bases outside the gene matches. Germline V gene sequence: CDR1 SQVTM, CDR2 ANQGSEA. CDR3 amino acids: CSGAGTANTEAFF. CDR3 nucleotide sequence: TGCAGCGGTGCCGGGACAGCGAACACTGAAGCTTTCTTT.

This clone was picked up many times. The genes are TRBV2 and TRBJ2-7, with TRBD1 identical over 7 bases. The ends lost 1 base at V and 1 base at J; junction bases unmatched: 4. The CDR3 is 15 residues long. Germline lookup yields CDR1 SNHLY and CDR2 FYNNEI. The CDR3 here is CASSEGRGLSYEQYF. CDR3 DNA: TGTGCCAGCAGTGAAGGAAGGGGGCTATCCTACGAGCAGTACTTC.

The chain combines TRBV4-1 with TRBJ1-2, with TRBD1 matching 7 bases. The CDR3 consists of 16 residues. From germline, CDR1 is MGHRA and CDR2 YSYEKL. V was clipped by 0 bases and J by 5 bases; unmatched bases: 9. The CDR3 DNA is TGCGCCAGCAGCCAAGAAGGGACAGCCCTAGCTTATGGCTACACCTTC. Translating it yields CASSQEGTALAYGYTF.

The rearrangement joins TRBV4-3 to TRBJ1-2; D remains ambiguous. The CDR3 has 15 residues. V lost 0 bases and J lost 6, with 14 bases in between. Germline V gene sequence: CDR1 LGHNA, CDR2 YSLEER. CDR3 nucleotide sequence: TGCGCCAGCAGCCAAGATCTGATTTGGCAGGATGGCTACACCTTC. Translation gives CASSQDLIWQDGYTF.

V gene TRBV7-2 combines with J gene TRBJ1-1, with 10 bases lining up with TRBD1. The CDR3 extends over 15 amino acids. V was clipped by 5 bases and J by 5 bases; unmatched bases: 8. Germline V gene lookup returns CDR1 SGHTA and CDR2 FQGNSA. CDR3 in amino acids: CASSRRDRGWTEAFF. The DNA of the CDR3 is TGTGCCAGCAGCAGAAGGGACAGGGGATGGACTGAAGCTTTCTTT.